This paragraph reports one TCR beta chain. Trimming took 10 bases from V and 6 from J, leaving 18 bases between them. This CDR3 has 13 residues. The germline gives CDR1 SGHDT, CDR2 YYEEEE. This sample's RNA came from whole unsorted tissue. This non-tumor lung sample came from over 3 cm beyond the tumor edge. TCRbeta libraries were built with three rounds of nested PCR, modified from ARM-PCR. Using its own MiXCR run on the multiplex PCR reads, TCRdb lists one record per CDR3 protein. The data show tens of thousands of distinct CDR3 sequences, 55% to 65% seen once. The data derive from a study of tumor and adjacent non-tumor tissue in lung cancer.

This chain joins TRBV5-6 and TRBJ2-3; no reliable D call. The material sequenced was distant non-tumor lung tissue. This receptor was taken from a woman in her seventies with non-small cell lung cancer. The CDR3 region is CAGNPGPVDTQYF. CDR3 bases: TGTGCCGGCAACCCTGGCCCGGTCGATACGCAGTATTTT.